Listed here are 32 T cell receptor beta chains from one sample, sequenced in a study of regulatory T cells in long-lasting Graves disease. Construction of TCR beta libraries relied on iRepertoire HTBI primers and on Arm-PCR targeting CDR3 regions. TCRdb re-called the multiplex PCR reads through MiXCR, storing one row per CDR3 protein. Of 350,000 to 500,000 distinct CDR3 sequences listed, about 14% are singletons. Time point of the sample: newly diagnosed GD, antithyroid drugs for less than 3 months. PBMC RNA served as the TCR library source. These data also formed part of another study, on T cells in Graves' hyperthyroidism and ophthalmopathy.

The sequencing used peripheral blood mononuclear cells (PBMCs), collected at new diagnosis, from a patient treated with antithyroid drugs. All receptors derive from a woman aged 45-60 years with Graves disease.

This clonotype was observed a handful of times. The J gene is TRBJ1-4, the V gene TRBV5-1, with TRBD1 identical over 7 bases. The CDR3 totals 15 residues. With 0 bases clipped from V and 7 bases from J, the junction kept 6 bases outside the gene matches. CDR1 SGHRS and CDR2 YFSETQ come from the germline V gene. The CDR3 loop is CASSLAQGGFEKLFF. CDR3 in DNA: TGCGCCAGCAGCTTGGCCCAAGGGGGCTTTGAAAAACTGTTTTTT.

This clonotype showed up many times. The J gene is TRBJ1-1, the V gene TRBV4-1; D gene unclear. Germline CDR1 reads MGHRA; CDR2 reads YSYEKL. The CDR3 runs to 16 residues. V shed 0 bases and J shed 4 bases, with 15 bases lying between them. The CDR3 reads CASSQDRRPLGTEAFF. CDR3 nucleotide sequence: TGCGCCAGCAGCCAAGATCGTCGCCCGCTCGGCACTGAAGCTTTCTTT.

This clonotype was seen more than once but under ten times. The chain recombines TRBV7-8 with TRBJ2-2; D not certain. The CDR3 is made up of 15 amino acids. CDR1 and CDR2 from the germline V gene are SGHVS and FQNEAQ. Trimming removed 0 bases from V and 1 base from J, with 6 bases in between. This CDR3 is CASSLARENTGELFF. The CDR3 region has the DNA TGTGCCAGCAGCTTAGCAAGAGAGAACACCGGGGAGCTGTTTTTT.

In its sample, this clonotype was seen many times. V gene TRBV7-2 combines with J gene TRBJ2-3; 11 bases align to TRBD2. Germline V gene data show CDR1 as SGHTA and CDR2 as FQGNSA. With V trimmed by 1 base and J by 1 base, 4 bases remained unmatched. The CDR3 loop spans 17 amino acids. CDR3 coding DNA: TGTGCCAGCAGCTTAGGCTTAGCGGGAGGGGGCACAGATACGCAGTATTTT. This codes for CASSLGLAGGGTDTQYF.

This clonotype was observed at least ten times. The rearrangement links TRBV27 to TRBJ2-1; 8 nucleotides align to TRBD2. This CDR3 spans 15 amino acids. Germline values: CDR1 MNHEY, CDR2 SMNVEV (reference sequence). The J segment lost 7 bases and the V segment lost 3 bases, leaving 8 bases of the junction unmatched. CDR3 loop: CASSFASGGLNEQFF. CDR3 sequence (DNA): TGTGCCAGCAGTTTCGCCAGCGGGGGCCTGAATGAGCAGTTCTTC.

This clonotype appeared many times. The chain employs TRBV11-2 and TRBJ2-3; possibly TRBD2 for D (5 bases). V was trimmed by 2 bases and J by 2 bases, leaving 14 bases between them. The CDR3 runs to 16 residues. Germline values: CDR1 SGHAT, CDR2 FQNNGV. The CDR3 nucleotides read TGTGCCAGCAGCTTAATCGCGGGCACGAACACAGATACGCAGTATTTT. This codes for CASSLIAGTNTDTQYF.

This clonotype was recorded a few times. The CDR3 sequence: CASRDRQGGIRNTEAFF. The CDR3 nucleotides are TGTGCCAGCAGGGACAGACAGGGGGGGATTCGGAACACTGAAGCTTTCTTT. The V call is TRBV7-2, the J call TRBJ1-1; TRBD1 matches 9 bases. The germline gives CDR1 SGHTA, CDR2 FQGNSA. After removal of 6 bases from V and 1 base from J, the junction contained 12 bases not matched to a gene. This CDR3 is 17 amino acids long.

In its sample, this clonotype was seen a few times. The chain couples TRBV29-1 to TRBJ1-1, with D hard to call. Germline loops: CDR1 SQVTM, CDR2 ANQGSEA. The CDR3 is 13 amino acids. Trimming shortened V by 3 bases and J by 2 bases, and 10 bases separated the two germline ends. The CDR3 sequence: CSVDRSFNTEAFF. The CDR3 coding sequence is TGCAGCGTTGACAGGAGCTTTAACACTGAAGCTTTCTTT.

With respect to this clonotype: This may be a read error, as it is one base from a much larger clone. This rearrangement joins TRBV5-6 to TRBJ2-5, with 11 bases identical to TRBD2. The CDR3 extends over 17 amino acids. With V trimmed by 0 bases and J by 6 bases, 10 bases remained unmatched. The V gene's germline CDR1 is SGHDT and CDR2 YYEEEE. The CDR3 spells CASSLAVTSGSWKTQYF. For the CDR3, the DNA is TGTGCCAGCAGCTTGGCCGTAACTAGCGGGAGTTGGAAGACCCAGTACTTC.

This clonotype has only a few counts. J is TRBJ2-1 and V is TRBV19; a weak D match, TRBD2 (5 bases). The CDR3 has 13 residues. V dropped 4 bases and J dropped 6 bases, with 10 bases sitting between them. Per germline, CDR1 LNHDA and CDR2 SQIVND (reference sequence). The CDR3 loop is CASSRYLANEQFF. Here the CDR3 DNA reads TGTGCCAGTAGTAGATACCTAGCCAATGAGCAGTTCTTC.

This clonotype was detected ten times or more. The V call is TRBV12-3 or TRBV12-4, the J call TRBJ1-6; 7 bases fit TRBD1. The CDR3 totals 14 residues. Unmatched junction bases numbered 6, after V lost 5 bases and J lost 8 bases. The CDR3 nucleotides read TGTGCCAGCAGTCTGACAGGGTTCGATTCACCCCTCCACTTT. It encodes CASSLTGFDSPLHF.

This clonotype was picked up many times. The rearrangement links TRBV27 to TRBJ1-4; the D gene is possibly TRBD1 (6 bases). The length of the CDR3 is 13 residues. CDR1 MNHEY and CDR2 SMNVEV come from the germline V gene (reference sequence). Trimming shortened V by 6 bases and J by 11 bases, and 16 bases separated the two germline ends. The CDR3 spells CASRTLDSQKLFF. DNA for the CDR3: TGTGCCAGCAGGACCTTGGACAGTCAGAAACTGTTTTTT.

V usage is TRBV6-4 and J usage is TRBJ2-1; TRBD2 aligns across 9 bases. The CDR3 contains 16 residues. J lost 8 bases, V lost 3 bases, and 11 bases had no gene match. Germline assignment: CDR1 MRHNA and CDR2 SNTAGT. DNA of the CDR3: TGTGCCAGCAGTGAAACGACTAGCGGAGATTACGATGAGCAGTTCTTC. Translation gives CASSETTSGDYDEQFF.

This clonotype came up many times. V and J are TRBV20-1 and TRBJ2-7; the match to TRBD2 covers 7 bases. V was pared by 4 bases and J by 3 bases, with 9 bases of the junction left unmatched. CDR1 is DFQATT and CDR2 is SNEGSKA in the germline V gene (reference sequence). There are 14 residues in the CDR3. The CDR3 coding sequence is TGCAGTGCTATGAGACTAGCTGAGGTCTACGAGCAGTACTTC. It codes for CSAMRLAEVYEQYF.

A single count supports this clonotype. As the CDR3 is not closed by the conserved phenylalanine or tryptophan, this likely results from a read error. The V gene is TRBV7-2, the J gene TRBJ2-1; 11 bases align to TRBD2. Trimming removed 2 bases from V and 9 bases from J; junction bases left unmatched: 3. This CDR3 is 14 amino acids long. Looked up from germline, CDR1 is SGHTA and CDR2 is FQGNSA. DNA of the CDR3: TGTGCCAGCAGCTTACTAGCGGGAGGTGGTGAGCAGTTCTAC. This codes for CASSLLAGGGEQFY.

The sample holds a few counts of this clonotype. The chain couples TRBV9 to TRBJ1-2; 7 bases are a match to TRBD1. This CDR3 has 15 residues. Germline values: CDR1 SGDLS, CDR2 YYNGEE. V was clipped by 0 bases and J by 6 bases; unmatched bases: 8. The CDR3 region is CASSVASTGFDGYTF. The CDR3 DNA reads TGTGCCAGCAGCGTAGCCTCGACAGGGTTCGATGGCTACACCTTC.

The rearrangement links TRBV2 to TRBJ2-2, with D unresolved. Germline lookup yields CDR1 SNHLY and CDR2 FYNNEI. The CDR3 has 13 residues. The V end lost 1 base, the J end lost 7 bases, and 7 bases lay between the germline ends. CDR3 protein: CASSEGGFGELFF. The DNA for the CDR3 is TGTGCCAGCAGTGAAGGGGGTTTCGGGGAGCTGTTTTTT.

This clonotype was counted ten times or more. This chain links TRBV3-1 with TRBJ1-1; 9 bases are a match to TRBD1. The CDR3 has 16 residues. The germline gives CDR1 LGHDT, CDR2 YNNKEL (reference sequence). V trimming: 4 bases; J trimming: 4 bases; junction bases outside the gene matches: 10. The CDR3: CASSPWTGELGTEAFF. The CDR3 DNA reads TGTGCCAGCAGCCCTTGGACAGGGGAATTGGGCACTGAAGCTTTCTTT. The whole variable domain, filled in from reference TRBV3-1 and TRBJ1-1, reads DTAVSQTPKYLVTQMGNDKSIKCEQNLGHDTMYWYKQDSKKFLKIMFSYNNKELIINETVPNRFSPKSPDKAHLNLHINSLELGDSAVYFCASSPWTGELGTEAFFGQGTRLTVV.

This clonotype came up many times. This rearrangement joins TRBV6-1 to TRBJ1-2; D call uncertain. CDR1 and CDR2 (germline): MNHNS, SASEGT. The ends were cut back, 6 bases at V and 0 bases at J, with 8 bases in the middle. The CDR3 has 13 amino acids. The CDR3 spells CASSPTTNYGYTF. DNA of the CDR3: TGTGCCAGCAGCCCGACAACTAACTATGGCTACACCTTC.

This clonotype appeared a few times. The V gene is TRBV14, the J gene TRBJ2-7; D is ambiguous. CDR1 and CDR2 (germline): SGHDN, FVKESK. This CDR3 is 13 amino acids long. V was trimmed by 1 base and J by 3 bases, leaving 7 bases between them. CDR3 amino acids: CASSQVTVYEQYF. Written as DNA, the CDR3 is TGTGCCAGCAGCCAAGTGACGGTCTACGAGCAGTACTTC.

This clonotype has at least ten counts. The chain recombines TRBV20-1 with TRBJ1-2, with D unclear. This CDR3 has 11 residues. Germline assignment: CDR1 DFQATT and CDR2 SNEGSKA (reference sequence). Trimming left V 1 base short and J 4 bases short, with 4 bases between. The CDR3 sequence is CSARVGYGYTF. DNA of the CDR3: TGCAGTGCTAGAGTGGGCTATGGCTACACCTTC.

Only a few counts were recorded for this clonotype. The V call is TRBV4-1, the J call TRBJ1-2; D not certain. The germline V and J ends were trimmed by 1 base and 7 bases, with 10 bases remaining between them. CDR3 length: 13 amino acids. Germline CDR1 reads MGHRA; CDR2 reads YSYEKL. CDR3 loop: CASSQVLAVGYTF. DNA of the CDR3: TGCGCCAGCAGCCAAGTTCTTGCCGTTGGCTACACCTTC.

J is TRBJ2-1 and V is TRBV10-3, with 11 bases fitting TRBD1. The CDR3 has 18 amino acids. Trimming took 2 bases from V and 8 from J; bases not matched to a gene: 14. Germline CDR1 ENHRY, CDR2 SYGVKD. CDR3 residues: CAISEMGQGGGKGDEQFF. DNA of the CDR3: TGTGCCATCAGTGAGATGGGACAGGGGGGCGGGAAGGGAGATGAGCAGTTCTTC.

This chain uses TRBV7-9 with TRBJ1-2; D gene ambiguous. Germline-derived CDR1 and CDR2 are SEHNR and FQNEAQ (reference sequence). Trimming stripped 3 bases from V and 0 bases from J, with 8 bases between. The CDR3 spans 14 residues. In DNA form, the CDR3 reads TGTGCCAGCAGCTTCGGAGAGACTAACTATGGCTACACCTTC. Its translation: CASSFGETNYGYTF.

The rearrangement links TRBV2 to TRBJ2-3, with a tentative D call TRBD1 (5 bases). Per the germline V gene, CDR1 is SNHLY and CDR2 is FYNNEI. The V gene lost 3 bases and the J gene lost 6 bases, with 7 bases spanning the gap. This CDR3 comprises 12 residues. The CDR3: CASSETDDTQYF. The DNA for the CDR3 is TGTGCCAGCAGTGAGACAGATGATACGCAGTATTTT.

This clonotype appeared a few times. This chain connects TRBV11-2 to TRBJ2-4; TRBD2 matches 10 bases. The J segment lost 2 bases and the V segment lost 4 bases, leaving 8 bases of the junction unmatched. CDR3 size: 17 residues. Per germline, CDR1 SGHAT and CDR2 FQNNGV. The CDR3 DNA follows: TGTGCCAGCAGCTCCCGTGGAGCGGGAGGGACCAAAAACATTCAGTACTTC. Translation gives CASSSRGAGGTKNIQYF. The variable domain in full, completed from reference TRBV11-2 and TRBJ2-4, reads EAGVAQSPRYKIIEKRQSVAFWCNPISGHATLYWYQQILGQGPKLLIQFQNNGVVDDSQLPKDRFSAERLKGVDSTLKIQPAKLEDSAVYLCASSSRGAGGTKNIQYFGAGTRLSVL.

CDR3 sequence reads: CASSGPNPGQGVREQYF. CDR3 in DNA: TGTGCCAGCAGCGGACCCAATCCGGGACAGGGGGTGCGGGAGCAGTACTTC. This chain joins TRBV7-7 and TRBJ2-7, with 11 positions matching TRBD1. Germline V lookup: CDR1 SSHAT, CDR2 FNYEAQ (reference sequence). The ends lost 5 bases at V and 7 bases at J; junction bases unmatched: 16. This CDR3 comprises 17 residues.

This clonotype was seen many times. This chain uses TRBV27 with TRBJ2-1; D might be TRBD2 (7 bases). The DNA end lines up better with TRBJ2-5; the J call may be wrong. Germline lookup yields CDR1 MNHEY and CDR2 SMNVEV (reference sequence). The CDR3 has 16 amino acids. CDR3 DNA: TGTGCCAGCAGTTTAAGTCCAGGGGAGGGTGGTGAGACCCAGTACTTC. The encoded protein is CASSLSPGEGGETQYF.

This clonotype was picked up many times. The chain uses TRBV2 and TRBJ1-6, with 7 bases lining up with TRBD1. This CDR3 comprises 13 residues. Germline V gene data show CDR1 as SNHLY and CDR2 as FYNNEI. The J segment lost 6 bases and the V segment lost 6 bases, leaving 2 bases of the junction unmatched. The CDR3 region has the DNA TGTGCCAGCAGGGGACAGATTAATTCACCCCTCCACTTT. Protein sequence: CASRGQINSPLHF.

In this sample, this clonotype turned up many times. The CDR3 loop reads CASSFEAEVREQYF. DNA for the CDR3: TGTGCCAGCAGCTTCGAAGCGGAGGTACGGGAGCAGTACTTC. This rearrangement joins TRBV7-9 to TRBJ2-7; the D gene is possibly TRBD2 (5 bases). V was pared by 3 bases and J by 7 bases, with 16 bases between. Germline values: CDR1 SEHNR, CDR2 FQNEAQ (reference sequence). This CDR3 contains 14 residues.

This clonotype was observed at least ten times. V gene TRBV30 combines with J gene TRBJ1-1; D unresolved. The CDR3 has 11 residues. V was trimmed by 1 base and J by 11 bases, leaving 11 bases between them. Germline assignment: CDR1 GTSNPN and CDR2 SVGIG (reference sequence). The CDR3 here is CAWSENFGAFF. In DNA, the CDR3 is TGTGCCTGGAGTGAAAATTTTGGGGCTTTCTTT.

This clonotype showed up just a few times. J is TRBJ2-7 and V is TRBV29-1, with 10 nucleotides matching TRBD2. Germline CDR1 is SQVTM and CDR2 is ANQGSEA. The J segment lost 3 bases and the V segment lost 4 bases, leaving 0 bases of the junction unmatched. The CDR3 is 12 residues long. As DNA, the CDR3 is TGCAGCGTTGGACTAGCGGGCTACGAGCAGTACTTC. Encoded protein: CSVGLAGYEQYF.